This T cell receptor beta chain was identified during a study of shared clonotypes between healthy human individuals. Study context: Per-donor plates numbered three CD4 naive, three CD4 memory, two CD8 naive and one CD8 memory. Study observations and caveats: Of the naive CD4 clonotypes, about 5.4% were shared across a few donors.

Notes on this clone: The target antigen is unknown.

Partitioning of CD4+ cells yielded a CD45RA+ naive subset and a CD45RA-negative memory subset. Trimming stripped 4 bases from V and 3 bases from J, with 16 bases between. Germline CDR1 reads SGHNT; CDR2 reads YYREEE (reference sequence). This CDR3 comprises 15 residues. Method: immunoSEQ multiplex PCR; TCRdb's copy keeps in-frame clones and lacks some. This table has 2 million to 3 million clones, 80% to 95% appearing once. Sequencing used naive CD4+ T cells from PBMCs. As to subset: CD45RA+ positively selected. This TCR derives from a man aged 18-30 years in good health. Some clones in this sample may be carry-over from other donors' samples. This chain joins TRBV5-4 and TRBJ2-5; tentatively, D is TRBD1 (6 bases). The CDR3 here is CASSIPTGKEETQYF. The CDR3 nucleotides are TGTGCCAGCAGCATACCCACAGGGAAAGAAGAGACCCAGTACTTC.